This T cell receptor beta chain was sequenced during a study of blood T cell repertoires in COVID-19. Looking at the study overall: From T cells, B-cell-depleted T cells, or PBMCs came the material, which was cDNA or gDNA.

This table comes from immunoSEQ multiplex PCR, and its TCRdb copy is limited to in-frame clones, with some not included. The repertoire has 130,000 to 150,000 clones, approximately 92% of them found once; the top ten carry approximately 2.8%. Trimming stripped 6 bases from V and 8 bases from J, with 13 bases between. CDR3 size: 13 residues. This sequence was found in a woman aged 55-70 years with active COVID-19. The genes are TRBV12-3 or TRBV12-4 and TRBJ1-4; D remains ambiguous. Sequencing was done on a sample of peripheral blood. Here the CDR3 reads CASSRWEGEKLFF. CDR3 in DNA: TGTGCCAGCAGCCGATGGGAGGGAGAAAAACTGTTTTTT.